The next 25 T cell receptor beta chains were all read from a single sample in a study of T-cell memory formation after mild COVID-19. TCRdb passed the 5' RACE reads through MiXCR, listing each CDR3 protein once. This table has under 150,000 distinct CDR3 sequences, 22% appearing once. The specimen sequenced was PBMCs or a T cell subset sorted from them (not recorded which). The receptors shown here come from a man aged 18-30 years who had mild COVID-19 (a few samples of this study predate the infection). Cell type and time point are not known.

This clonotype was found a few times. The chain uses TRBV20-1 and TRBJ2-7; the D gene is possibly TRBD1 (6 bases). V was trimmed by 3 bases and J by 2 bases, leaving 11 bases between them. Germline loops: CDR1 DFQATT, CDR2 SNEGSKA (reference sequence). CDR3 length equals 13 residues. The CDR3 nucleotides are TGCAGTGCTAGGACCGGGACAACCTACGAGCAGTACGTC. Amino acids: CSARTGTTYEQYV.

This chain links TRBV11-2 with TRBJ2-7; a possible D gene is TRBD1 (5 bases). The CDR3 covers 14 residues. Trimming cost V 1 base and J 4 bases, with 11 bases left between them. Germline assignment: CDR1 SGHAT and CDR2 FQNNGV. CDR3 loop: CASSLARVGYEQYF. The CDR3 DNA is TGTGCCAGCAGCTTAGCCAGGGTAGGGTACGAGCAGTACTTC.

The table lists this clonotype with a few counts. The chain carries TRBV5-1 and TRBJ2-3; the match to TRBD1 covers 10 bases. Germline CDR1 SGHRS, CDR2 YFSETQ. The V gene end was trimmed by 4 bases and the J gene end by 5 bases; junction bases not matched to a gene: 10. The length of the CDR3 is 16 residues. The CDR3 DNA sequence: TGCGCCAGCAGCGAAGGGACAGGGGAGGATGGAGATACGCAGTATTTT. This gives the protein CASSEGTGEDGDTQYF.

A few counts support this clonotype. The V call is TRBV7-9, the J call TRBJ2-7; maybe TRBD2 (6 bases). Trimming removed 2 bases from V and 2 bases from J, with 7 bases in between. Germline V gives CDR1 SEHNR, CDR2 FQNEAQ (reference sequence). The CDR3 has 13 residues. CDR3 protein: CASSLREAYEQYV. The CDR3 DNA reads as TGTGCCAGCAGCTTAAGGGAGGCCTACGAGCAGTACGTC.

This chain uses TRBV12-3 or TRBV12-4 with TRBJ2-6; D ambiguous. This CDR3 is 19 amino acids long. V was shortened by 0 bases and J by 1 base, with 16 bases between the two germline ends. CDR3 in amino acids: CASSLALGQADSGANVLTF. Written as DNA, the CDR3 is TGTGCCAGCAGTTTAGCGCTTGGTCAGGCAGATTCTGGGGCCAACGTCCTGACTTTC.

V usage is TRBV12-3 or TRBV12-4 and J usage is TRBJ1-2; D is unclear. V gave up 1 base and J gave up 1 base, with 7 bases separating them. The CDR3 covers 14 residues. This CDR3 reads CASSLGAFNYGYTF. The CDR3 bases are TGTGCCAGCAGTTTAGGGGCCTTTAACTATGGCTACACCTTC.

This clonotype was detected only a few times. The chain is built from TRBV7-9 and TRBJ2-5, with 10 nucleotides matching TRBD1. The V segment lost 6 bases and the J segment 4 bases; nucleotides outside the gene matches: 5. This CDR3 spans 14 amino acids. Germline CDR1 SEHNR, CDR2 FQNEAQ (reference sequence). The chain's CDR3 is CASRGGDRGETQYF. CDR3 DNA: TGTGCCAGCAGAGGAGGGGACAGGGGAGAGACCCAGTACTTC.

This clonotype was seen a handful of times. The chain carries TRBV6-2 or TRBV6-3 and TRBJ1-1; D remains ambiguous. This CDR3 contains 12 residues. Germline CDR1 and CDR2: MNHEY and SVGEGT. The V and J ends lost 2 bases and 6 bases respectively, with 7 bases between them. The CDR3 nucleotides are TGTGCCAGCAGTTACGGGAGGGCTGAAGCTTTCTTT. It yields the protein CASSYGRAEAFF.

This chain links TRBV10-3 with TRBJ2-7; 7 nucleotides line up with TRBD1. Trimming removed 3 bases from V and 9 bases from J; junction bases left unmatched: 5. CDR1 and CDR2 (germline): ENHRY, SYGVKD. The CDR3 runs 12 residues. The CDR3 sequence is CAISDGQAGQYV. Written as DNA, the CDR3 is TGTGCCATCAGTGATGGACAGGCGGGGCAGTACGTC.

The CDR3 region is CASSPRTSAVTYEQYV. The CDR3 DNA follows: TGTGCCAGCAGTCCTCGGACTAGCGCGGTAACCTACGAGCAGTACGTC. The chain links TRBV28 to TRBJ2-7; 9 nucleotides agree with TRBD2. The CDR3 runs to 16 residues. Trimming removed 5 bases from V and 2 bases from J; junction bases left unmatched: 10. The germline gives CDR1 MDHEN, CDR2 SYDVKM.

Many counts were recorded for this clonotype. V usage is TRBV12-3 or TRBV12-4 and J usage is TRBJ2-1, with TRBD2 identical over 12 bases. The length of the CDR3 is 15 residues. V lost 2 bases and J lost 7; bases outside the gene matches: 3. The CDR3 nucleotides are TGTGCCAGCAGTTTACTAGCGGGGGGGCCGAATGAGCAGTTCTTC. Amino acids: CASSLLAGGPNEQFF.

The chain employs TRBV7-9 and TRBJ2-5; TRBD2 might be the D (6 bases). Germline V lookup: CDR1 SEHNR, CDR2 FQNEAQ (reference sequence). The CDR3 loop spans 13 amino acids. V lost 6 bases to trimming and J lost 9 bases, with 17 bases between them. DNA of the CDR3: TGTGCCAGCAGTTCCGGGACTGGGGCGGCCCAGTACTTC. This sequence encodes CASSSGTGAAQYF.

The chain couples TRBV12-3 or TRBV12-4 to TRBJ2-5; tentatively, D is TRBD2 (5 bases). This CDR3 contains 16 residues. V was shortened by 7 bases and J by 3 bases, with 21 bases between the two germline ends. The CDR3 region is CASKIGGSSYKETQYF. The CDR3 nucleotides read TGTGCCAGCAAGATAGGCGGGTCCAGCTATAAAGAGACCCAGTACTTC.

This sequence joins TRBV6-2 or TRBV6-3 and TRBJ2-7; D perhaps matches TRBD1 (5 bases). Germline V gene data show CDR1 as MNHEY and CDR2 as SVGEGT. The CDR3 is 16 amino acids. V was cut by 0 bases and J by 2 bases, with 14 bases left in between. This CDR3 is CASSYSSRGMAYEQYF. The DNA of the CDR3 is TGTGCCAGCAGTTACTCTTCTAGGGGAATGGCCTACGAGCAGTACTTC.

The sample holds a few counts of this clonotype. This chain links TRBV9 with TRBJ2-5; TRBD1 agrees at 12 bases. V shed 3 bases and J 5 bases; nucleotides not matched to a gene: 5. The germline CDR1 and CDR2 sequences are SGDLS and YYNGEE. The CDR3 extends over 15 amino acids. The CDR3 is CASSAGTGGEETQYF. The CDR3 DNA reads TGTGCCAGCAGCGCCGGGACAGGGGGCGAGGAGACCCAGTACTTC.

This clonotype was seen a handful of times. The chain joins TRBV3-1 to TRBJ2-1, with unresolved D. The germline V and J ends were trimmed by 3 bases and 1 base, with 16 bases remaining between them. The CDR3 is made up of 17 amino acids. CDR1 and CDR2 (germline): LGHDT, YNNKEL (reference sequence). The CDR3 DNA reads TGTGCCAGCAGCCAGGGTTTAATAGGGTCGTCCTACAATGAGCAGTTCTTC. Amino acid sequence: CASSQGLIGSSYNEQFF.

This clonotype was detected only a few times. The chain combines TRBV7-9 with TRBJ1-1; no clear D gene. Germline CDR1 reads SEHNR; CDR2 reads FQNEAQ (reference sequence). This CDR3 has 12 residues. Trimming removed 9 bases from V and 8 bases from J, with 16 bases in between. CDR3 sequence (DNA): TGTGCCAGTCGGGGAGGTAGTTGGGAAGCTTTCTTT. It encodes CASRGGSWEAFF.

The gene calls are TRBV4-3 and TRBJ1-4; D uncertain. Germline CDR1 LGHNA, CDR2 YSLEER. Trimming took off 0 bases at V and 6 bases at J, with 11 bases between the two ends. This CDR3 spans 15 amino acids. Here the CDR3 reads CASSQDVATDEKLFF. In DNA form, the CDR3 reads TGCGCCAGCAGCCAAGATGTAGCGACGGATGAAAAACTGTTTTTT.

In this sample, this clonotype turned up a few times. V usage is TRBV7-9 and J usage is TRBJ2-1; D gene ambiguous. CDR3 length: 15 amino acids. From germline, CDR1 is SEHNR and CDR2 FQNEAQ (reference sequence). V was clipped by 2 bases and J by 4 bases, with 12 bases between them. The CDR3 bases are TGTGCCAGCAGCTTATTGGTCGGCTTTTACAATGAGCAGTTCTTC. It codes for CASSLLVGFYNEQFF.

This clonotype was counted only a few times. The V and J genes are TRBV7-9 and TRBJ2-7, with D unclear. V lost 3 bases, J lost 3 bases, and 6 bases lay in between. Germline values: CDR1 SEHNR, CDR2 FQNEAQ (reference sequence). CDR3 length: 12 amino acids. CDR3 DNA: TGTGCCAGCAGCTTGTCTAACTACGAGCAGTACGTC. Translating it yields CASSLSNYEQYV.

This clonotype was observed a few times. CDR3 coding DNA: TGTGCCAGCAGTTCGGGTAATCTAGCTAACTATGGCTACACCTTC. Translating it yields CASSSGNLANYGYTF. V gene TRBV12-3 or TRBV12-4 combines with J gene TRBJ1-2, with unresolved D. With 4 bases removed from V and 0 bases from J, the gap between germline ends came to 12 bases. The CDR3 totals 15 residues.

This clonotype has at least ten counts. V usage is TRBV19 and J usage is TRBJ1-1; no firm D call. Per the germline V gene, CDR1 is LNHDA and CDR2 is SQIVND (reference sequence). V lost 4 bases and J lost 9, with 0 bases in between. The CDR3 runs 8 residues. CDR3 in amino acids: CASSKAFF. The DNA for the CDR3 is TGTGCCAGTAGTAAAGCTTTCTTT. The whole variable domain, remainder taken from reference TRBV19 and TRBJ1-1, is DGGITQSPKYLFRKEGQNVTLSCEQNLNHDAMYWYRQDPGQGLRLIYYSQIVNDFQKGDIAEGYSVSREKKESFPLTVTSAQKNPTAFYLCASSKAFFGQGTRLTVV.

This sequence joins TRBV4-1 and TRBJ2-7; D uncertain. This CDR3 spans 14 amino acids. Germline V gives CDR1 MGHRA, CDR2 YSYEKL. V lost 4 bases, J lost 0 bases, and 10 bases lay in between. Here the CDR3 reads CASSLGPSSYEQYF. The CDR3 DNA is TGCGCCAGCAGCCTCGGACCCAGCTCCTACGAGCAGTACTTC.

The chain recombines TRBV7-9 with TRBJ1-1, with 7 bases that match TRBD1. V lost 0 bases and J lost 6; bases outside the gene matches: 7. The CDR3 runs to 15 residues. The germline V gene has CDR1 SEHNR and CDR2 FQNEAQ (reference sequence). The CDR3 region is CASSLARQGGAEAFF. The CDR3 region has the DNA TGTGCCAGCAGCTTAGCGCGGCAGGGGGGCGCTGAAGCTTTCTTT.

This clonotype came up a few times. This chain links TRBV3-1 with TRBJ2-5, with 14 bases fitting TRBD2. Germline lookup yields CDR1 LGHDT and CDR2 YNNKEL (reference sequence). The CDR3 loop spans 17 amino acids. Losses at the gene ends were 4 bases for V and 4 bases for J; bases not matched to a gene: 8. The CDR3 here is CASSRGTSGGLGETQYF. The CDR3 coding sequence is TGTGCCAGCAGCCGCGGGACTAGCGGGGGACTTGGAGAGACCCAGTACTTC.